These 26 T cell receptor beta chains were sequenced from one sample in a study of early T cells in non-severe SARS-CoV-2 infection. A single record per CDR3 protein comes from TCRdb applying MiXCR to the 5' RACE reads. The sample holds roughly 86,000 distinct CDR3 sequences, approximately 6% seen once. The sample comprised whole blood. These receptors came from an adult who was a healthcare worker with PCR-confirmed SARS-CoV-2 infection or an uninfected control (not recorded which).

This clonotype has a count of ten or more. The gene calls are TRBV28 and TRBJ2-7; D ambiguous. The CDR3 is made up of 14 amino acids. Germline V CDR1 and CDR2: MDHEN, SYDVKM. The V gene lost 3 bases and the J gene lost 2 bases, with 11 bases spanning the gap. The CDR3 coding sequence is TGTGCCAGCAGTTTTTCCAACCTCCCCTACGAGCAGTACTTC. The encoded protein is CASSFSNLPYEQYF.

J is TRBJ2-7 and V is TRBV4-1, with TRBD1 identical over 7 bases. Germline lookup yields CDR1 MGHRA and CDR2 YSYEKL. The junction had 12 bases not matched to a gene; V was cut back by 5 bases and J by 2 bases. The CDR3 contains 16 residues. The CDR3 region is CASSNILGTETYEQYF. The CDR3 DNA sequence: TGCGCCAGCAGCAATATACTCGGGACAGAAACCTACGAGCAGTACTTC.

The rearrangement uses TRBV18 and TRBJ1-4, with TRBD1 identical over 8 bases. V gave up 3 bases and J gave up 6 bases; unmatched junction bases: 3. The CDR3 length is 14 residues. Germline loops: CDR1 KGHSH, CDR2 LQKENI. CDR3 coding DNA: TGTGCCAGCTCACCGACAGGGGTGGATGAAAAACTGTTTTTT. Its protein is CASSPTGVDEKLFF.

Only a few counts were recorded for this clonotype. The chain links TRBV18 to TRBJ2-1; D uncertain. V was trimmed by 0 bases and J by 8 bases, leaving 14 bases between them. The CDR3 has 15 amino acids. Germline CDR1 reads KGHSH; CDR2 reads LQKENI. Written as DNA, the CDR3 is TGTGCCAGCTCACCACCGGGGAACCGAGGAGATGAGCAGTTCTTC. The encoded protein is CASSPPGNRGDEQFF. Together with reference TRBV18 and TRBJ2-1, the CDR3 gives the full variable domain: NAGVMQNPRHLVRRRGQEARLRCSPMKGHSHVYWYRQLPEEGLKFMVYLQKENIIDESGMPKERFSAEFPKEGPSILRIQQVVRGDSAAYFCASSPPGNRGDEQFFGPGTRLTVL.

This clonotype was seen at least ten times. The chain employs TRBV20-1 and TRBJ1-6; tentative D call: TRBD1 (6 bases). This CDR3 has 14 residues. Germline CDR1 and CDR2: DFQATT and SNEGSKA (reference sequence). Trimming shortened V by 5 bases and J by 5 bases, and 13 bases separated the two germline ends. CDR3 sequence: CSAAGVSDNSPLHF. DNA of the CDR3: TGCAGTGCTGCAGGGGTATCGGATAATTCACCCCTCCACTTT.

This chain links TRBV12-3 or TRBV12-4 with TRBJ2-3; D not resolved. The CDR3 contains 12 residues. V lost 5 bases to trimming and J lost 2 bases, with 5 bases between them. CDR3 nucleotide sequence: TGTGCCAGCAGTAAACACACAGATACGCAGTATTTT. As protein: CASSKHTDTQYF.

This clonotype was recorded at least ten times. The chain joins TRBV18 to TRBJ1-1, with D hard to call. The V gene's germline CDR1 is KGHSH and CDR2 LQKENI. This CDR3 spans 14 amino acids. V dropped 3 bases and J dropped 4 bases, with 12 bases sitting between them. CDR3 bases: TGTGCCAGCTCACCGATGACTTTGGGCACTGAAGCTTTCTTT. Residues: CASSPMTLGTEAFF.

This clonotype came up many times. V gene TRBV2 combines with J gene TRBJ2-2; D gene uncertain. The ends were cut back, 3 bases at V and 1 base at J, with 9 bases in the middle. This CDR3 spans 15 amino acids. Germline-derived CDR1 and CDR2 are SNHLY and FYNNEI. For the CDR3, the DNA is TGTGCCAGCAGTGATAGGTCGGTGAACACCGGGGAGCTGTTTTTT. It translates to CASSDRSVNTGELFF.

The sample holds a few counts of this clonotype. The gene calls are TRBV14 and TRBJ1-1; 9 bases fit TRBD1. Germline V lookup: CDR1 SGHDN, CDR2 FVKESK. CDR3 length: 16 residues. V dropped 3 bases and J dropped 1; count of bases not matched to a gene: 6. The CDR3 loop reads CASSHLGTGKNTEAFF. The CDR3 DNA is TGTGCCAGCAGCCATCTCGGGACAGGGAAGAACACTGAAGCTTTCTTT.

This clonotype occurred many times. V is TRBV5-4 and J is TRBJ2-1; the match to TRBD2 covers 9 bases. There are 15 residues in the CDR3. Losses at the gene ends were 2 bases for V and 5 bases for J; bases not matched to a gene: 5. Per germline, CDR1 SGHNT and CDR2 YYREEE (reference sequence). CDR3 DNA sequence: TGTGCCAGCAGCTTTAGCGGGAGTAAAAACAATGAGCAGTTCTTC. Translated: CASSFSGSKNNEQFF. Variable domain in full (rest from reference TRBV5-4 and TRBJ2-1): ETGVTQSPTHLIKTRGQQVTLRCSSQSGHNTVSWYQQALGQGPQFIFQYYREEENGRGNFPPRFSGLQFPNYSSELNVNALELDDSALYLCASSFSGSKNNEQFFGPGTRLTVL.

This clonotype appeared many times. This sequence joins TRBV6-6 and TRBJ2-3; 7 bases line up with TRBD2. The CDR3 has 16 amino acids. Germline CDR1 reads MNHNY; CDR2 reads SVGAGI (reference sequence). After removal of 2 bases from V and 4 bases from J, the junction contained 9 bases not matched to a gene. Here the CDR3 reads CASSYARGGSPDTQYF. The CDR3 nucleotides are TGTGCCAGCAGTTACGCCCGGGGCGGGAGTCCAGATACGCAGTATTTT.

In this sample, this clonotype turned up a few times. The chain is built from TRBV27 and TRBJ2-5; TRBD1 might be the D (7 bases). The CDR3 is made up of 16 amino acids. Trimming took off 5 bases at V and 1 base at J, with 17 bases between the two ends. The germline V gene has CDR1 MNHEY and CDR2 SMNVEV (reference sequence). CDR3 amino acids: CASSPRGNRGQETQYF. The CDR3 DNA is TGTGCCAGCAGTCCCCGCGGGAACAGGGGCCAAGAGACCCAGTACTTC.

This clonotype was counted ten times or more. J is TRBJ1-6 and V is TRBV4-2; D remains unclear. CDR3 length equals 15 residues. Trimming removed 4 bases from V and 9 bases from J, with 16 bases in between. Germline CDR1 reads LGHNA; CDR2 reads YNFKEQ. The CDR3 bases are TGTGCCAGCAGCCCGATCCGAGAGTTAAGTTCACCCCTCCACTTT. It codes for CASSPIRELSSPLHF.

This clonotype occurred many times. The chain combines TRBV7-9 with TRBJ1-1, with a tentative D call TRBD1 (5 bases). Deletions cut 1 base from V and 2 bases from J, with 8 bases between. CDR1 and CDR2 from the germline V gene are SEHNR and FQNEAQ (reference sequence). The CDR3 has 14 amino acids. The CDR3 spells CASSLGQTNTEAFF. The CDR3, as DNA: TGTGCCAGCAGCTTAGGACAGACCAACACTGAAGCTTTCTTT.

V is TRBV2 and J is TRBJ2-5; D not resolved. V shed 0 bases and J shed 4 bases, with 3 bases lying between them. CDR3 length: 12 amino acids. CDR1 and CDR2 (germline): SNHLY, FYNNEI. The CDR3 sequence: CASSEASETQYF. Here the CDR3 DNA reads TGTGCCAGCAGTGAAGCTTCAGAGACCCAGTACTTC.

This clonotype was detected only a few times. The gene calls are TRBV6-5 and TRBJ2-7; TRBD2 agrees at 9 bases. The junction had 11 bases not matched to a gene; V was cut back by 7 bases and J by 4 bases. This CDR3 has 15 residues. CDR1 is MNHEY, CDR2 SVGAGI, per germline. The CDR3 DNA reads as TGTGCCAGCACCATACAGCGGGGGGCGACGTACGAGCAGTACTTC. It codes for CASTIQRGATYEQYF.

This clonotype occurred a few times. The gene calls are TRBV11-2 and TRBJ2-7; D is possibly TRBD1 or TRBD2 (6 bases each). The CDR3 is made up of 14 amino acids. CDR1 is SGHAT, CDR2 FQNNGV, per germline. The germline V and J ends were trimmed by 1 base and 4 bases, with 11 bases remaining between them. CDR3 in DNA: TGTGCCAGCAGCTTAGTGGGGGGCAGGTACGAGCAGTACTTC. Its translation: CASSLVGGRYEQYF.

This clonotype was picked up many times. The genes are TRBV21-1 and TRBJ2-4. TRBV21-1 is deemed a pseudogene. This CDR3 comprises 14 residues. CDR3 residues: CASTSDVAKNIQYF. In nucleotides, the CDR3 is TGTGCCAGCACCTCGGACGTCGCCAAAAACATTCAGTACTTC.

Only a few counts were recorded for this clonotype. Here the CDR3 reads CASSFRGNEQFF. The DNA of the CDR3 is TGTGCCAGCAGTTTTAGAGGGAATGAGCAGTTCTTC. The chain carries TRBV28 and TRBJ2-1, with a weak D call TRBD2 (5 bases). Germline CDR1 is MDHEN and CDR2 is SYDVKM. This CDR3 is built from 12 residues. Trimming shortened V by 3 bases and J by 7 bases, and 7 bases separated the two germline ends.

This clonotype has ten or more counts. This chain uses TRBV25-1 with TRBJ1-2; D uncertain. Germline V gene sequence: CDR1 MGHDK, CDR2 SYGVNS. The CDR3 runs 13 residues. V was pared by 0 bases and J by 8 bases, with 10 bases between. CDR3 bases: TGTGCCAGCAGTGAATACGGCCTGGGCGGCTACACCTTC. This encodes CASSEYGLGGYTF.

This clonotype was seen more than once but under ten times. The rearrangement joins TRBV28 to TRBJ2-3, with D tentatively TRBD1 or TRBD2 (7 bases each). Germline V lookup: CDR1 MDHEN, CDR2 SYDVKM. The CDR3 totals 16 residues. V lost 8 bases, J lost 4 bases, and 22 bases lay in between. The CDR3 is CASGPAGGARADTQYF. CDR3 bases: TGTGCCAGCGGCCCGGCAGGGGGGGCCAGGGCAGATACGCAGTATTTT.

The V gene is TRBV28, the J gene TRBJ2-2; D could derive from TRBD1 or TRBD2 (5 bases each). CDR1 and CDR2 from the germline V gene are MDHEN and SYDVKM. The V end was cut by 6 bases, the J end by 5 bases, with 7 bases between. The CDR3 contains 12 residues. The CDR3 sequence: CASRGETGELFF. In nucleotides, the CDR3 is TGTGCCAGCAGGGGGGAGACCGGGGAGCTGTTTTTT.

This chain uses TRBV20-1 with TRBJ2-7; 7 nucleotides line up with TRBD2. J lost 7 bases, V lost 0 bases, and 9 bases had no gene match. In germline, CDR1 is DFQATT, CDR2 SNEGSKA (reference sequence). The CDR3 sequence is 14 residues long. The CDR3, as DNA: TGCAGTGCTAGAGATCTCGCGGGAGTAAAGGAGCAGTACTTC. As protein: CSARDLAGVKEQYF.

The genes are TRBV20-1 and TRBJ1-1, with unresolved D. V lost 6 bases, J lost 3 bases, and 8 bases lay in between. Germline lookup yields CDR1 DFQATT and CDR2 SNEGSKA (reference sequence). The length of the CDR3 is 11 residues. Here the CDR3 reads CSAVRDTEAFF. As DNA, the CDR3 is TGCAGTGCCGTCCGGGACACTGAAGCTTTCTTT.

This clonotype showed up many times. The CDR3 DNA reads as TGCAGCGCTCTGGGCAGGGGGCCGACAGATACGCAGTATTTT. Translated, it gives CSALGRGPTDTQYF. The chain uses TRBV29-1 and TRBJ2-3, with TRBD1 matching 8 bases. The J segment lost 3 bases and the V segment lost 7 bases, leaving 9 bases of the junction unmatched. This CDR3 region has 14 residues. CDR1 SQVTM and CDR2 ANQGSEA come from the germline V gene.

This clonotype showed up many times. The chain recombines TRBV4-1 with TRBJ2-3, with 8 bases aligning to TRBD2. The trim removed 0 bases at V and 4 bases at J, leaving 12 bases unmatched. The germline V gene has CDR1 MGHRA and CDR2 YSYEKL. The CDR3 loop spans 18 amino acids. CDR3 sequence reads: CASSQDRAGTRGSDTQYF. CDR3 sequence (DNA): TGCGCCAGCAGCCAAGATAGAGCCGGGACTAGGGGGTCAGATACGCAGTATTTT.